This TCR beta chain was retrieved from a study of control samples from healthy donors and cancer patients. Method: immunoSEQ multiplex PCR; TCRdb's copy keeps in-frame clones and lacks some. The table shows 150,000 to 200,000 clones, with about 90% occurring only once. V lost 5 bases and J 5 bases, leaving 15 bases between the germline ends. CDR1 SGHNT and CDR2 YENEEA come from the germline V gene. CDR3 length: 14 residues. J is TRBJ2-5 and V is TRBV11-3; D perhaps matches TRBD1 (7 bases). The sequencing sample was made of blood. The receptor's source is a woman between 35 and 50 years old in good health. CDR3 in DNA: TGTGCCAGCAGCACCGCCGGGGGACAGGAGACCCAGTACTTC. This codes for CASSTAGGQETQYF.